These 27 T cell receptor beta chains share one sample of origin, sequenced in a study of blood T cell repertoires in COVID-19. Produced via immunoSEQ multiplex PCR; TCRdb's table is partial and in-frame only. Here the sample spans approximately 220,000 clones, about 87% being singletons. The sequencing sample was made of PBMCs or T cells enriched from blood (not recorded which). These receptors were taken from a woman aged 25-40 years who had recovered from COVID-19.

This clone is a singleton in its sample. The chain recombines TRBV4-1 with TRBJ1-2; tentative D call: TRBD1 (5 bases). The CDR3 is 14 residues long. V lost 3 bases and J 8 bases, leaving 16 bases between the germline ends. Per germline, CDR1 MGHRA and CDR2 YSYEKL. The DNA of the CDR3 is TGCGCCAGCAGCCACCAGGGCGTCCCCCCGGGCTACACCTTC. Protein sequence: CASSHQGVPPGYTF.

The chain has TRBV3-1 (or the pseudogene TRBV3-2) and TRBJ2-7; 8 bases map to TRBD2. With 7 bases clipped from V and 7 bases from J, the junction kept 9 bases outside the gene matches. Germline lookup yields CDR1 LGHDT and CDR2 YNNKEL (reference sequence). This CDR3 is 13 amino acids long. In DNA, the CDR3 is TGTGCCAGCACCCCAAGCGGGGGAAAAGAGCAGTACTTC. It codes for CASTPSGGKEQYF.

The genes are TRBV6-5 and TRBJ1-2, with 7 nucleotides matching TRBD1. V lost 0 bases and J lost 2; bases outside the gene matches: 0. The CDR3 totals 14 residues. CDR1 and CDR2 from the germline V gene are MNHEY and SVGAGI. This CDR3 is CASSYSGQNYGYTF. DNA of the CDR3: TGTGCCAGCAGTTACTCGGGACAGAACTATGGCTACACCTTC.

The J gene is TRBJ1-2, the V gene TRBV5-6; D unresolved. Germline lookup yields CDR1 SGHDT and CDR2 YYEEEE. This CDR3 has 17 amino acids. The V gene lost 3 bases and the J gene lost 2 bases, with 20 bases spanning the gap. In DNA, the CDR3 is TGTGCCAGCAGCTCCAAGTATGATCGGACGGGGAACTATGGCTACACCTTC. Encoded protein: CASSSKYDRTGNYGYTF.

The chain combines TRBV3-1 (or the pseudogene TRBV3-2) with TRBJ1-5; D gene ambiguous. Trimming took off 3 bases at V and 0 bases at J, with 6 bases between the two ends. There are 14 residues in the CDR3. The germline V gene has CDR1 LGHDT and CDR2 YNNKEL (reference sequence). The CDR3 sequence is CASSHRYSNQPQHF. CDR3 DNA: TGTGCCAGCAGCCATCGTTATAGCAATCAGCCCCAGCATTTT.

The rearrangement uses TRBV6-1 and TRBJ2-2; tentatively, D is TRBD1 (5 bases). Per the germline V gene, CDR1 is MNHNS and CDR2 is SASEGT. There are 17 residues in the CDR3. V lost 1 base and J lost 0, with 12 bases in between. In DNA, the CDR3 is TGTGCCAGCAGTGAAGTAGACAGCTATGCGAACACCGGGGAGCTGTTTTTT. This encodes CASSEVDSYANTGELFF.

The chain recombines TRBV10-3 with TRBJ1-1, with D possibly TRBD1 on 6 matching bases. Germline lookup yields CDR1 ENHRY and CDR2 SYGVKD. The CDR3 covers 13 residues. V was trimmed by 3 bases and J by 1 base, leaving 6 bases between them. Here the CDR3 DNA reads TGTGCCATCAGTGACAGGGGGAACACTGAAGCTTTCTTT. This codes for CAISDRGNTEAFF.

CDR3 DNA: TGTGCCAGCAGCCAAGATACGCGCTTTGAGCAGTTCTTC. It encodes CASSQDTRFEQFF. The rearrangement uses TRBV3-1 (or the pseudogene TRBV3-2) and TRBJ2-1, with D unresolved. Germline loops: CDR1 LGHDT, CDR2 YNNKEL (reference sequence). V shed 0 bases and J shed 9 bases, with 9 bases lying between them. This CDR3 is built from 13 residues.

The chain joins TRBV4-1 to TRBJ1-2; TRBD1 is a possible D gene (6 bases). Trimming took 4 bases from V and 2 from J, leaving 11 bases between them. The CDR3 length is 14 residues. The germline V gene has CDR1 MGHRA and CDR2 YSYEKL. CDR3 bases: TGCGCCAGCAGCCCCCAGACAGGAAACTATGGCTACACCTTC. This codes for CASSPQTGNYGYTF.

The V call is TRBV5-1, the J call TRBJ2-5, with 10 bases lining up with TRBD1. The V segment lost 0 bases and the J segment 7 bases; nucleotides outside the gene matches: 3. Germline CDR1 and CDR2: SGHRS and YFSETQ. The CDR3 consists of 14 residues. The CDR3 reads CASSLGQGATTQYF. CDR3 sequence (DNA): TGCGCCAGCAGCTTGGGACAGGGGGCGACGACCCAGTACTTC.

The V and J genes are TRBV6-4 and TRBJ1-6; TRBD1 aligns across 9 bases. Per germline, CDR1 MRHNA and CDR2 SNTAGT. CDR3 length equals 14 residues. V trimming: 3 bases; J trimming: 7 bases; junction bases outside the gene matches: 1. This CDR3 reads CASSDGQGNSPLHF. The CDR3 DNA reads TGTGCCAGCAGTGATGGACAGGGGAATTCACCCCTCCACTTT.

This clone was detected a few times. V gene TRBV7-3 combines with J gene TRBJ1-2; possibly TRBD1 for D (5 bases). This CDR3 is 15 amino acids long. Germline-derived CDR1 and CDR2 are SGHTA and FQGTGA. Deletions cut 5 bases from V and 6 bases from J, with 19 bases between. The CDR3 region is CASSMFPYRFDGYTF. The CDR3 DNA reads as TGTGCCAGCAGCATGTTCCCTTACAGGTTTGATGGCTACACCTTC.

The rearrangement links TRBV5-1 to TRBJ1-3; unclear D gene. Trimming left V 9 bases short and J 2 bases short, with 9 bases between. This CDR3 comprises 12 residues. The germline V gene has CDR1 SGHRS and CDR2 YFSETQ. CDR3 sequence reads: CATRSPGNTIYF. The DNA of the CDR3 is TGCGCCACTAGGAGTCCTGGAAACACCATATATTTT. Using reference TRBV5-1 and TRBJ1-3 for the parts outside the CDR3, the full variable domain is KAGVTQTPRYLIKTRGQQVTLSCSPISGHRSVSWYQQTPGQGLQFLFEYFSETQRNKGNFPGRFSGRQFSNSRSEMNVSTLELGDSALYLCATRSPGNTIYFGEGSWLTVV.

This sequence joins TRBV7-8 and TRBJ2-3, with 10 bases identical to TRBD2. J was trimmed by 3 bases and V by 3 bases; bases with no gene match: 3. Germline CDR1 SGHVS, CDR2 FQNEAQ. The CDR3 length is 15 residues. In nucleotides, the CDR3 is TGTGCCAGCAGCTTTAGCGGGGGGCCGACAGATACGCAGTATTTT. This gives the protein CASSFSGGPTDTQYF. The variable domain in full, with the rest retrieved from reference TRBV7-8 and TRBJ2-3, is GAGVSQSPRYKVAKRGQDVALRCDPISGHVSLFWYQQALGQGPEFLTYFQNEAQLDKSGLPSDRFFAERPEGSVSTLKIQRTQQEDSAVYLCASSFSGGPTDTQYFGPGTRLTVL.

This clone was picked up one time. CDR3 loop: CASSLAQLAPRTDTQYF. CDR3 bases: TGTGCCAGCAGCTTAGCCCAACTAGCGCCACGCACAGATACGCAGTATTTT. The chain uses TRBV7-2 and TRBJ2-3, with 7 bases that match TRBD2. V shed 0 bases, J shed 1 base, and the junction held 7 bases outside the gene matches. The CDR3 sequence is 17 residues long. Germline lookup yields CDR1 SGHTA and CDR2 FQGNSA.

V gene TRBV7-9 combines with J gene TRBJ1-2, with D possibly being TRBD1 (5 bases). V was cut by 5 bases and J by 4 bases, with 11 bases left in between. CDR3 length: 13 residues. Germline V lookup: CDR1 SEHNR, CDR2 FQNEAQ (reference sequence). The CDR3 spells CASSVTARYGYTF. Written as DNA, the CDR3 is TGTGCCAGCAGCGTGACAGCTCGCTATGGCTACACCTTC.

As to this clone: A junction end diverges from the germline sequence, so it may reflect a read error. CDR3: CASSQGASENTIYF. CDR3 sequence (DNA): TGTGCCAGCAGCCAAGGAGCTTCTGAAAACACCATATATTTT. J is TRBJ1-3 and V is TRBV16; D is ambiguous. The CDR3 totals 14 residues. CDR1 KGHSY and CDR2 FQNENV come from the germline V gene.

V gene TRBV4-1 combines with J gene TRBJ1-3; D uncertain. The ends were cut back, 10 bases at V and 4 bases at J, with 8 bases in the middle. The CDR3 contains 11 residues. CDR1 and CDR2 (germline): MGHRA, YSYEKL. The CDR3 DNA follows: TGCGCCATAAGAGGGGGAAACACCATATATTTT. Translating it yields CAIRGGNTIYF.

V gene TRBV5-1 combines with J gene TRBJ1-5; D ambiguous. V lost 7 bases, J lost 4 bases, and 12 bases lay in between. The CDR3 sequence is 13 residues long. CDR1 and CDR2 (germline): SGHRS, YFSETQ. The CDR3 region has the DNA TGCGCCAGCTCTAAAGCATCGAATCAGCCCCAGCATTTT. Its translation: CASSKASNQPQHF.

The rearrangement joins TRBV15 to TRBJ1-1; 8 bases are shared with TRBD1. Looked up from germline, CDR1 is LNHNV and CDR2 is YYDKDF (reference sequence). There are 13 residues in the CDR3. Losses at the gene ends were 6 bases for V and 10 bases for J; bases not matched to a gene: 10. CDR3: CATRTRTGRGAFF. As DNA, the CDR3 is TGTGCCACCAGGACGCGGACAGGGCGGGGAGCTTTCTTT.

This sequence joins TRBV19 and TRBJ1-4; 9 nucleotides line up with TRBD1. With 3 bases clipped from V and 10 bases from J, the junction kept 12 bases outside the gene matches. The CDR3 runs 16 residues. Per the germline V gene, CDR1 is LNHDA and CDR2 is SQIVND (reference sequence). DNA for the CDR3: TGTGCCAGTAGTATTTCGGCCGGGACAGGGATGGGAAAACTGTTTTTT. Its protein is CASSISAGTGMGKLFF.

The chain joins TRBV29-1 to TRBJ1-1; 7 bases align to TRBD1. The V segment lost 7 bases and the J segment 2 bases; nucleotides outside the gene matches: 4. CDR1 is SQVTM and CDR2 is ANQGSEA in the germline V gene. The CDR3 sequence is 12 residues long. CDR3 region: CSGTGYNTEAFF. CDR3 coding DNA: TGCAGCGGGACAGGTTACAACACTGAAGCTTTCTTT. The full variable domain, with the rest looked up from reference TRBV29-1 and TRBJ1-1, is SAVISQKPSRDICQRGTSLTIQCQVDSQVTMMFWYRQQPGQSLTLIATANQGSEATYESGFVIDKFPISRPNLTFSTLTVSNMSPEDSSIYLCSGTGYNTEAFFGQGTRLTVV.

The rearrangement uses TRBV6-5 and TRBJ1-3; no clear D. This CDR3 is built from 14 residues. The V gene's germline CDR1 is MNHEY and CDR2 SVGAGI. V lost 0 bases, J lost 0 bases, and 3 bases lay in between. CDR3 region: CASSYSVSGNTIYF. The CDR3 DNA is TGTGCCAGCAGTTACTCCGTCTCTGGAAACACCATATATTTT.

The sample holds a few counts of this clone. The rearrangement uses TRBV15 and TRBJ2-7; 8 bases are a match to TRBD2. The CDR3 contains 19 residues. Germline lookup yields CDR1 LNHNV and CDR2 YYDKDF (reference sequence). Trimming removed 2 bases from V and 0 bases from J; junction bases left unmatched: 15. The CDR3 region has the DNA TGTGCCACCAGCAGACAATTCACTAGCGGTCTAAATCACTCCTACGAGCAGTACTTC. This codes for CATSRQFTSGLNHSYEQYF.

To note about this clone: The sample has other DNA sequences that encode this CDR3 too. The gene calls are TRBV15 and TRBJ2-5, with 12 bases lining up with TRBD2. The CDR3 consists of 15 residues. CDR1 and CDR2 (germline): LNHNV, YYDKDF (reference sequence). After removal of 0 bases from V and 5 bases from J, the junction contained 1 base not matched to a gene. The CDR3 region has the DNA TGTGCCACCAGCAGAGACCTAGCGGGGGGGGAGACCCAGTACTTC. The encoded protein is CATSRDLAGGETQYF.

The rearrangement joins TRBV18 to TRBJ2-7; D is possibly TRBD1 (6 bases). From germline, CDR1 is KGHSH and CDR2 LQKENI. The CDR3 covers 14 residues. The V end was cut by 1 base, the J end by 5 bases, with 12 bases between. The CDR3 DNA is TGTGCCAGCTCACCACTAGGACAGACGGACGAGCAGTACTTC. This codes for CASSPLGQTDEQYF.

The gene calls are TRBV7-9 and TRBJ2-5, with 9 bases matching TRBD2. V shed 8 bases, J shed 3 bases, and the junction held 7 bases outside the gene matches. Germline V gene lookup returns CDR1 SEHNR and CDR2 FQNEAQ (reference sequence). The CDR3 spans 14 residues. Here the CDR3 reads CASRASGTKETQYF. The CDR3 coding sequence is TGTGCCAGCCGGGCTAGCGGGACTAAAGAGACCCAGTACTTC. The variable domain in full, completed from reference TRBV7-9 and TRBJ2-5, reads DTGVSQNPRHKITKRGQNVTFRCDPISEHNRLYWYRQTLGQGPEFLTYFQNEAQLEKSRLLSDRFSAERPKGSFSTLEIQRTEQGDSAMYLCASRASGTKETQYFGPGTRLLVL.